This T cell receptor (beta chain) derives from a study of identical twins (dated by TCRdb to about 2016). Regarding the study in general: To test whether fetal clonotypes persist, this study deep-sequenced TCR alpha and beta repertoires from monozygotic twins, from unrelated adults of various ages, and from cord blood. Replicate twin experiments were performed at different times using different library preparation protocols to rule out contamination. What the research found in general, with its limitations: Because the same donors could not be followed over many years, the conclusions depended on cross-sectional statistical analysis. Invariant T cells such as MAIT and iNKT could partly confound zero-insertion analyses, though diverse VJ usage argued against this for most clonotypes. In monozygotic twins, out-of-frame TCR alpha sharing was systematically underestimated by recombination models, although the models agreed with sharing between unrelated individuals. In beta out-of-frame sequences, excess twin sharing was weaker, because having fewer shared sequences lowered the signal-to-noise ratio. Abundant cord blood beta clonotypes carried fewer insertions; young adult naive repertoires showed a weaker similar trend, while memory repertoires showed none. Compared with coincidental sharing between unrelated individuals, an excess of low generation-probability sequences was observed among out-of-frame TCR alpha sequences shared between twins.

Receptor libraries were prepared by 5' RACE. The sequencer listed for this sample is Illumina HiSeq 2000. A universal primer binding site was added through template switching, and the final cDNA carried a unique molecular identifier so that TCR cDNA molecules could be counted accurately. First-strand cDNA for TCR alpha and beta chains was synthesized from specific primers in the conserved constant-segment region. To control for contamination, each cDNA library was double barcoded with a SMART-Mk sample barcode plus Illumina barcodes. TruSeq adapter sequences along with Illumina sample barcodes were introduced in two successive PCR steps. Sequencing of the TCR alpha and beta cDNA libraries was done on the Illumina HiSeq platform using custom primers. As for the original processing: MiGEC processed the raw reads to extract unique molecular identifiers, while MiXCR was used to determine the CDR3 positions. Recombination models were inferred per individual with the repgenHMM and IGoR tools using an EM algorithm. The tcR package in R was used for shared clonotype analysis, with sharing normalized by the product of cloneset sizes. To study raw recombination free of thymic and clonal selection effects, out-of-frame nonproductive sequences were analyzed. The raw public reads went through TCRdb reprocessing: fastp at Q25, MiXCR clone calling, in-frame beta chains kept. Each CDR3 protein appears once, grouped with its most common genes and DNA. The V and J calls, along with clone size, are taken from TCRdb and not from the paper's own processing. This sample has some 690,000 distinct CDR3 sequences in its table, and around 20% of those were observed once. The top ten hold 4.3% of the sample.

According to the germline V gene, CDR1 reads SGHRS and CDR2 reads YFSETQ. Inclusive of the bounding cysteine and phenylalanine, the CDR3 is 14 residues long. Only CDR3 DNA is held: 42 bases, read in frame from base 1. Trimming takes 4 bases off V and 5 bases off J; junction bases not matched to a gene: 4. A few counts support this clonotype. The specificity of this receptor is unknown. No qualities accompany the bases; no much larger clone lies one base away. Only healthy Caucasian donors were included. The twin cohort comprised three pairs of female monozygotic twins, all aged roughly 18 to 30 years. RNA for TCR libraries was isolated from peripheral blood mononuclear cells. The same data also contributed to another study, on T cells expressing NK-cell markers. From the second report: Roughly 8 donors provided sorted CD3+CD56+NKG2C+, CD3+CD56+NKG2C- and CD3+CD56-NKG2C+ T-cell subsets, whose TCR beta-chain repertoires were profiled. Among the eight sequenced donors, seven were HCMV-seropositive and one was HCMV-seronegative. In several experiments an anti-gammadeltaTCR antibody was added to restrict sorting to alphabetaTCR-expressing T cells. For several donors, the dominant CD3+CD56+NKG2C+ clonotypes were among the top 10 CD8+ clonotypes and accounted for about 1.0-7.5% of CD8+ T cells. Those dominant clonotypes were again the most abundant among CD3+CD56-NKG2C+ cells in several donors, at roughly 25-60.1%. It remained unclear whether the expanded NKG2C-expressing T cell clones were specific for HCMV antigens. The eight sequenced donors were randomly selected healthy volunteers, three men and five women. To determine HCMV serostatus, a commercial ELISA kit was used to detect HCMV-specific IgG in serum. Bulk peripheral blood T-cell repertoires were additionally sequenced from unsorted PBMC for about six donors. Reads were demultiplexed and grouped by UMI with MIGEC, and clonotypes were assembled and quantified with MiTCR. To exclude erroneous sequences, any TCR cDNA sequence not supported by at least two reads was discarded. The tcR package was used for downstream repertoire analysis, with clonotypes matched between fractions based on CDR3 nucleotide sequence plus V segment. VDJmatch was used to annotate antigen specificity against VDJdb, with one amino acid substitution in CDR3 permitted.

The sequence derives from a woman aged 18-29 years in good health. Sequenced input: PBMCs. This sequence uses TRBV5-1 and TRBJ2-1, with 9 middle bases fitting TRBD2. This receptor has the CDR3 CASSTSGPHNEQFF. The DNA sequence is given as TGCGCCAGCAGCACTAGCGGGCCCCACAATGAGCAGTTCTTC.